A single TCR beta chain is shown here with its context. The antigen is not known. These data are taken from a study of lymphopenia after photon versus proton radiotherapy. Study results and caveats: Relative stability marked proton patients; photon patients lost diversity and naive cells. Post-nadir diversity loss with photons came from oligoclonal expansion, particularly CD8+ Temra cells. In patients who died, overall survival fell as post-nadir TCR diversity dropped more.

Libraries were prepared by immunoSEQ multiplex PCR; TCRdb keeps only in-frame clonotypes and omits some of them. The sample comprises roughly 42,000 clones, 85% of which are singletons, and around 2.2% rests with the top ten. The starting material was peripheral blood, obtained from a patient treated with photon-based radiotherapy. The receptor comes from a man aged 40-49 years with gastric cancer.

Here the CDR3 DNA reads TGTGCCAGCAGCACGCGGACAGGGGAAGCGTATGGCTACACCTTC. This sequence encodes CASSTRTGEAYGYTF. V gene TRBV7-2 combines with J gene TRBJ1-2; 9 bases are shared with TRBD1. CDR3 length equals 15 residues. Germline loops: CDR1 SGHTA, CDR2 FQGNSA. Losses at the gene ends were 5 bases for V and 5 bases for J; bases not matched to a gene: 9.